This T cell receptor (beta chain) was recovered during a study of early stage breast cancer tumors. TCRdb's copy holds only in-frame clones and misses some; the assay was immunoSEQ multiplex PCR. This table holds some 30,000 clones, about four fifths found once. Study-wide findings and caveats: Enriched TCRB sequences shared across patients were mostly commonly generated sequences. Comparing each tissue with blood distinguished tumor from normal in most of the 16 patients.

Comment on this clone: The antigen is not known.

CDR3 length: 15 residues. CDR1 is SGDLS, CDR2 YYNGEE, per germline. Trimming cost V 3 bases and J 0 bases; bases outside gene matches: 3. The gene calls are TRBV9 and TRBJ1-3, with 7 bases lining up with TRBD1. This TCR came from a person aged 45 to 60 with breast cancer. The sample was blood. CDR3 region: CASSARDSSGNTIYF. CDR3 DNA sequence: TGTGCCAGCAGCGCCCGGGACAGCTCTGGAAACACCATATATTTT.